This T cell receptor beta chain was observed in a study of T-cell reconstitution after alpha-beta-depleted transplantation in children listed by TCRdb under 2016. General notes on the study: The study quantitatively tracked T-cell immune reconstitution after TCRalphabeta/CD19-depleted allogeneic hematopoietic cell transplantation in children using TCR repertoire profiling. Results the study describes overall, beyond this receptor: The apparently early recovery of alphabetaT-cell counts about two months after transplant reportedly depended on only several hundred rapidly expanded clones that came from non-depleted graft cells. In some patients, high TCRbeta diversity at day 60 was attributed to recipient T cells and intrathymic progenitors that had survived conditioning. The frequencies of hyperexpanded clones fell over the following months, and after one year, T-cell counts and TCRbeta diversity were mostly attributed to newly produced T cells.

The CDR3 contains 12 residues, cysteine and phenylalanine counted. Here the CDR3 DNA is all that survives: 36 bases in frame from base 1. The germline V gene (reference sequence) provides CDR1 MNHEY and CDR2 SMNVEV. This clonotype was found many times. Its recognized antigen is unknown. Per-base qualities were not stored, and no clone one base away is much larger. The label giving this sample's treatment or condition can be read as: allogeneic hematopoietic cell transplantation with graft depleted of TCRalphabeta T cells and CD19 B cells. The transplant recipients were children given TCRalphabeta/CD19-depleted allogeneic hematopoietic cell grafts. The library was prepared using PCR. These reads were obtained on an Illumina HiSeq 2500. TCR library preparation used molecular barcoding, with unique molecular identifiers applied to normalize quantification of the TCRbeta repertoire. TCRdb applied fastp at Q25 and MiXCR to the public reads, then kept only in-frame beta chains. Here each entry gathers all rows of one CDR3 protein and keeps the most common genes and DNA. This sample has 70,000 or so distinct CDR3 sequences in its table, and roughly a tenth of those were observed once. The leading ten clones occupy about 13% of the sample.

Recombination linked TRBV27 to TRBJ1-1, with an unclear D gene assignment. The sequence came from a boy aged 10-17 years with acute myeloid leukemia, due to receive a stem cell transplant. Sample: PBMCs, taken before TCRalphabeta/CD19-depleted stem cell transplant. DNA sequence: TGTGTGGTCGGACGTATGAACACTGAAGCTTTCTTT. It encodes CVVGRMNTEAFF.